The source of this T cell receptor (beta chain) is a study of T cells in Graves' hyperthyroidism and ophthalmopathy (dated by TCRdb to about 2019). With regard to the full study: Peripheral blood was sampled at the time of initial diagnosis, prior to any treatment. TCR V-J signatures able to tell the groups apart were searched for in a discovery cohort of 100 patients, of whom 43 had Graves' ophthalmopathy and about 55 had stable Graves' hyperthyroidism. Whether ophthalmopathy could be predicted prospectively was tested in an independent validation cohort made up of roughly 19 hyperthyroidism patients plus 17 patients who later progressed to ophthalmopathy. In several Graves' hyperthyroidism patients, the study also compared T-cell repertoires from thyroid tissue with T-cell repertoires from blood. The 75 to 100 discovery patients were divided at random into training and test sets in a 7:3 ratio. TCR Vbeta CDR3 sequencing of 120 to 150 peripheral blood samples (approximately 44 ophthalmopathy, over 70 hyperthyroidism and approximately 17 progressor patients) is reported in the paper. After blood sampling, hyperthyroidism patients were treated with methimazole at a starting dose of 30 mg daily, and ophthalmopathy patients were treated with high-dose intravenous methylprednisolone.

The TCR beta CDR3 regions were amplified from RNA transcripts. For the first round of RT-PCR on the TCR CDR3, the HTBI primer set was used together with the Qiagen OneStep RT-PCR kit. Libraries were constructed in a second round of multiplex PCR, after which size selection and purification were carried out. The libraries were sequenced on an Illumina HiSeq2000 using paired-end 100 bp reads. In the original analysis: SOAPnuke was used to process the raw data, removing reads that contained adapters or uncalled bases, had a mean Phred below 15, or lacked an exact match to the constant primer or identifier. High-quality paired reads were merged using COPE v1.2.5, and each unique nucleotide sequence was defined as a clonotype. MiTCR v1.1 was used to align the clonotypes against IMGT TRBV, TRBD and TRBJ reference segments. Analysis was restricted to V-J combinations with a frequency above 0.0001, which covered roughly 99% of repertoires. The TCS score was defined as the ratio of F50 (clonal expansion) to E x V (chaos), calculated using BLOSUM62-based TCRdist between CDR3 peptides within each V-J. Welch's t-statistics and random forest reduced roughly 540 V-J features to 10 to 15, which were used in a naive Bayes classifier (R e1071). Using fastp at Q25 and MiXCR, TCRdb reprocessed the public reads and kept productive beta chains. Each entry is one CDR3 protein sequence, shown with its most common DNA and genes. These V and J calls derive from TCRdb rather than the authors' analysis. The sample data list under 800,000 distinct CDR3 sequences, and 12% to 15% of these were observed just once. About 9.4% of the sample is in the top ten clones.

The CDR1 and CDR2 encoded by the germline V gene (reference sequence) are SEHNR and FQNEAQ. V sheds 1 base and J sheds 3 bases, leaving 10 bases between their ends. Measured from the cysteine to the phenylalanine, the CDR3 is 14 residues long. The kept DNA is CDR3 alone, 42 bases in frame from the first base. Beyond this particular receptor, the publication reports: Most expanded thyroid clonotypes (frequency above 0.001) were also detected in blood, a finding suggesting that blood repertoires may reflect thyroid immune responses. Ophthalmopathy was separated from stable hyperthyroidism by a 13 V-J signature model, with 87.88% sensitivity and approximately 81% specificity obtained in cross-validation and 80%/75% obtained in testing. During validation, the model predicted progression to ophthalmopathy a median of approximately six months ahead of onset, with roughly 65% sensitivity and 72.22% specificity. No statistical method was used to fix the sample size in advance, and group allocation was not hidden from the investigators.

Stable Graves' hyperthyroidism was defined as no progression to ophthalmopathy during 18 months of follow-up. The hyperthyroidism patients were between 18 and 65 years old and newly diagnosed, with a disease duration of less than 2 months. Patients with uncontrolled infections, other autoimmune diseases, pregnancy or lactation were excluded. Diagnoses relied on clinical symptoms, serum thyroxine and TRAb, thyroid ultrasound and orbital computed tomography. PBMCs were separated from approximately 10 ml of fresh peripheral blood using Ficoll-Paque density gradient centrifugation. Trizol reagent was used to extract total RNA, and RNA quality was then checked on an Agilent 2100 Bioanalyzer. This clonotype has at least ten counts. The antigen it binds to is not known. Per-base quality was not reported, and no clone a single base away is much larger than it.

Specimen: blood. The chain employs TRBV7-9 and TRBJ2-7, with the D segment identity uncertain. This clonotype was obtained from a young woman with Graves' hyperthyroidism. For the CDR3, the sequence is CASSLGALNYEQYF. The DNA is TGTGCCAGCAGCTTAGGGGCATTGAACTACGAGCAGTACTTC.